This T cell receptor (beta chain) was obtained from a study of T cell responses to AZD1222 COVID-19 vaccine. Points from the study as a whole: Most donors were white British and more were female, and clonal diversity was possibly underestimated. Unmutated regions of variants are reportedly targeted by nearly half of spike-specific TCRs. No repertoire was sampled before or during the peak T cell response, only after it.

Libraries were prepared by immunoSEQ multiplex PCR; TCRdb keeps only in-frame clonotypes and omits some of them. The sample lists 150,000 or so clones; roughly nine tenths were seen once. This clone was observed a single time. Its antigen is still unknown. A read error may produce the germline difference seen at one junction end. This CDR3 has 15 amino acids. Germline V CDR1 and CDR2: SSHAT, FNYEAQ (reference sequence). This chain links TRBV7-7 with TRBJ2-2, with 8 bases that match TRBD1. The TCR sequence derives from an adult who received the AZD1222 COVID-19 vaccine. The specimen was peripheral blood, collected 28 days after the second AZD1222 dose. CDR3 DNA sequence: TGTGCTAGCAGCTCTGACAGGGGTAACACCGGGGAGCTGTTTTTT. This encodes CASSSDRGNTGELFF.